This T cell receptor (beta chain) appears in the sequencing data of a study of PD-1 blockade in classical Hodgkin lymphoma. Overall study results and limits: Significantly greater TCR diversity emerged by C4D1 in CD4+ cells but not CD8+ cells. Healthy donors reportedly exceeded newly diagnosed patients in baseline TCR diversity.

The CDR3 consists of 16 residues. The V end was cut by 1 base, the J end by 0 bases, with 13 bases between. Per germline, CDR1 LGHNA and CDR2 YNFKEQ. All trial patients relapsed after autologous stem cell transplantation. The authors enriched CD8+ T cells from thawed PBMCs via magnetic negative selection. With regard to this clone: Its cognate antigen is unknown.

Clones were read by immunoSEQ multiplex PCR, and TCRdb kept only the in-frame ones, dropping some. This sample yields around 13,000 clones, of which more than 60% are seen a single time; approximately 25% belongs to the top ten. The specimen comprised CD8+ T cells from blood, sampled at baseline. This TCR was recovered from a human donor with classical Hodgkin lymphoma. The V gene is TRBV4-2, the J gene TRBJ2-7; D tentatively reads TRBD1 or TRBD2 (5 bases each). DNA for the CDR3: TGTGCCAGCAGCCAAGGAGACGGGGCCAGCTCCTACGAGCAGTACTTC. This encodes CASSQGDGASSYEQYF.